This T cell receptor beta chain is from a study of regulatory T cells in long-lasting Graves disease. Turning to the study itself: Persistence in Graves' disease denoted antithyroid drug use beyond 5 years alongside positive TSH receptor antibodies.

Study-wide results and limits: Accuracy might have suffered from few samples.

The V gene's germline CDR1 is SGHTA and CDR2 FQGNSA. There are 17 residues in the CDR3. With 3 bases clipped from V and 3 bases from J, the junction kept 7 bases outside the gene matches. This sample's time point: persistent/refractory GD, antithyroid drugs over 5 years with positive TRAb. Extracted PBMC RNA gave rise to the TCR library. This clonotype was observed a few times. Its antigen is not identified. Assembly of TCR beta libraries relied on iRepertoire HTBI primers together with Arm-PCR of CDR3 regions. TCRdb itself ran the multiplex PCR reads through MiXCR, one entry per CDR3 protein. Of around 340,000 distinct CDR3 sequences in the sample, less than 20% were seen once.

The chain uses TRBV7-2 and TRBJ2-2; 10 bases map to TRBD2. Specimen: peripheral blood mononuclear cells (PBMCs), collected when the disease was refractory, from a patient treated with antithyroid drugs. The origin of this receptor is a female donor with Graves disease. This chain's CDR3 is CASSLDIAGGHTGELFF. The CDR3 DNA is TGTGCCAGCAGCTTGGACATAGCGGGGGGCCACACCGGGGAGCTGTTTTTT.